This T cell receptor beta chain was identified in a study of blood T cell repertoires in COVID-19. The CDR3 is 15 amino acids. CDR1 and CDR2 from the germline V gene are KGHSH and LQKENI. After removal of 6 bases from V and 5 bases from J, the junction contained 9 bases not matched to a gene. TCRdb's copy holds only in-frame clones and misses some; the assay was immunoSEQ multiplex PCR. The data hold a few hundred thousand clones, with 70% to 90% observed a single time. V is TRBV18 and J is TRBJ1-4; 7 bases align to TRBD1. This TCR came from a woman aged 65 to 85 with acute or convalescent COVID-19. The material sequenced was peripheral blood. The CDR3 loop reads CASSLTDRANEKLFF. The CDR3 DNA reads as TGTGCCAGCTCTCTTACCGACAGGGCCAATGAAAAACTGTTTTTT.